A selection of T cell receptor beta chains follows, all from one sample in a study of CD8 T cells in Susac syndrome. TCRdb used MiXCR to reprocess the immunoSEQ multiplex PCR reads, holding one entry per CDR3 protein. The sample has approximately 170,000 distinct CDR3 sequences, around 93% seen once. Material for sequencing was CD4+ T cells from PBMCs. The receptors here all came from a human donor in good health. Each CDR3 is given with its conserved first and last residue. The D gene is left open where the match is weak. Not every row has a clone size; where given, it reads once, few, many or a size class.

j_call clone_size d_call v_call cdr3_aa cdr3_nt
TRBJ1-1 . . TRBV12-3/TRBV12-4 CASSFVRTEAFF TGTGCCAGCAGTTTCGTAAGAACTGAAGCTTTCTTT
TRBJ2-7 . TRBD1 TRBV29-1 CSVERRTGGEQYF TGCAGCGTTGAACGAAGGACAGGGGGCGAGCAGTACTTC
TRBJ1-3 . TRBD1 TRBV5-1 CASTWDDRAGNTIYF TGCGCCAGCACATGGGACGACAGGGCTGGAAACACCATATATTTT
TRBJ2-3 once TRBD2 TRBV20-1 CSALVAGGADTQYF TGCAGTGCTCTCGTAGCGGGAGGAGCAGATACGCAGTATTTT
TRBJ2-2 . . TRBV7-7 CASSLDGGRELFF TGTGCCAGCAGCTTAGATGGGGGCCGGGAGCTGTTTTTT
TRBJ1-5 . TRBD1 TRBV23-1 CASRKDRTNNQPQHF TGCGCCAGCAGGAAGGACAGGACAAACAATCAGCCCCAGCATTTT
TRBJ2-1 . . TRBV2 CASSVTPNEQFF TGTGCCAGCAGTGTTACGCCTAATGAGCAGTTCTTC
TRBJ2-6 . . TRBV5-1 CASSPQTSGANVLTF TGCGCCAGCAGCCCGCAAACATCTGGGGCCAACGTCCTGACTTTC
TRBJ1-2 . . TRBV7-9 CASSSGATNYGYTF TGTGCCAGCAGCTCCGGGGCTACAAACTATGGCTACACCTTC
TRBJ1-2 once . TRBV7-8 CASSLVDGPYGYTF TGTGCCAGCAGCTTAGTGGACGGCCCCTATGGCTACACCTTC
TRBJ2-2 . TRBD1 TRBV5-4 CASSFPPGQGATGELFF TGTGCCAGCAGCTTCCCCCCGGGACAGGGTGCCACCGGGGAGCTGTTTTTT
TRBJ2-2 . TRBD1 TRBV24-1 CATSDQDRGDAGELFF TGTGCCACCAGTGACCAGGACAGGGGAGACGCCGGGGAGCTGTTTTTT
TRBJ2-2 . TRBD2 TRBV19 CASSIKAGGTNTGELFF TGTGCCAGTAGTATAAAAGCGGGGGGGACGAACACCGGGGAGCTGTTTTTT
TRBJ2-7 . TRBD2 TRBV7-2 CASSLSRGAGITYEQYF TGTGCCAGCAGTCTCTCGCGGGGAGCGGGGATCACCTACGAGCAGTACTTC
TRBJ2-1 . TRBD2 TRBV12-3/TRBV12-4 CASSFASGGSGEQFF TGTGCCAGCAGTTTTGCTAGCGGAGGTTCGGGTGAGCAGTTCTTC
TRBJ2-7 . TRBD2 TRBV25-1 CASSDPSGPSYEQYF TGTGCCAGCAGTGACCCTAGCGGGCCCTCCTACGAGCAGTACTTC
TRBJ1-1 once TRBD1 TRBV7-2 CASSRQGFSTEAFF TGTGCCAGCAGCAGACAGGGGTTTTCCACTGAAGCTTTCTTT
TRBJ1-6 . TRBD1 TRBV19 CASSPGQGQASPLHF TGTGCCAGTAGTCCCGGACAGGGGCAGGCTTCACCCCTCCACTTT
TRBJ2-5 . TRBD1 TRBV7-9 CASSRRQGAAGGETQYF TGTGCCAGCAGCCGACGACAGGGGGCGGCAGGTGGGGAGACCCAGTACTTC
TRBJ2-3 . . TRBV29-1 CSVDPDSTDTQYF TGCAGCGTTGATCCCGACAGCACAGATACGCAGTATTTT
TRBJ1-6 . . TRBV7-9 CASSLYRDNSPLHF TGTGCCAGCAGCTTGTACAGGGACAATTCACCCCTCCACTTT
TRBJ1-6 . . TRBV10-3 CAIRAGNSPLHF TGTGCCATCAGGGCGGGGAATTCACCCCTCCACTTT
TRBJ2-7 few . TRBV25-1 CASKGPGFHEQYF TGTGCCAGCAAGGGACCTGGTTTTCACGAGCAGTACTTC
TRBJ2-1 . . TRBV9 CASSVIPGGGNEQFF TGTGCCAGCAGCGTCATCCCCGGGGGCGGCAATGAGCAGTTCTTC
TRBJ2-7 few . TRBV7-2 CASSLSGTYEQYF TGTGCCAGCAGCTTATCAGGGACCTACGAGCAGTACTTC
TRBJ1-6 . TRBD1 TRBV5-6 CASSLVGTGRGPLHF TGTGCCAGCAGCTTGGTGGGGACAGGGAGGGGTCCCCTCCACTTT
TRBJ2-2 . . TRBV7-9 CASSPSAAIYTGELFF TGTGCCAGCAGCCCGTCCGCAGCGATATACACCGGGGAGCTGTTTTTT
TRBJ2-4 . . TRBV12-3/TRBV12-4 CASSLAPMRSVLGNIQYF TGTGCCAGCAGTTTAGCGCCAATGAGGTCGGTCCTGGGGAACATTCAGTACTTC
TRBJ2-1 . . TRBV30 CAWSVREESEQFF TGTGCCTGGAGTGTACGAGAGGAATCTGAGCAGTTCTTC
TRBJ1-1 . . TRBV20-1 CSARVGHMNTEAFF TGCAGTGCTAGAGTCGGGCATATGAACACTGAAGCTTTCTTT
TRBJ2-2 . . TRBV7-3 CASSPAGSNTGELFF TGTGCCAGCAGCCCGGCCGGCTCGAACACCGGGGAGCTGTTTTTT
TRBJ2-7 . . TRBV9 CASSVAGVDSYEQYF TGTGCCAGCAGCGTAGCCGGGGTGGACTCCTACGAGCAGTACTTC
TRBJ1-4 . . TRBV4-2 CASSQDLRAVKLFF TGTGCCAGCAGCCAAGATCTCAGGGCTGTAAAACTGTTTTTT
TRBJ1-4 . . TRBV2 CASRRQAPAEKLFF TGTGCCAGCAGGAGACAGGCTCCGGCTGAAAAACTGTTTTTT
TRBJ2-1 . . TRBV5-1 CASSKSYNYNEQFF TGCGCCAGCAGCAAATCATACAACTACAATGAGCAGTTCTTC
TRBJ1-2 . . TRBV6-2/TRBV6-3 CASSYSGQNTF TGTGCCAGCAGTTACTCGGGGCAGAACACCTTC
TRBJ1-2 . TRBD1 TRBV30 CAWSWTGRGYTF TGTGCCTGGAGCTGGACAGGCCGTGGCTACACCTTC
TRBJ2-5 . TRBD2 TRBV6-6 CASSDPFSGGKETQYF TGTGCCAGCAGTGACCCTTTTAGCGGGGGGAAAGAGACCCAGTACTTC
TRBJ2-5 few . TRBV6-2/TRBV6-3 CATSGHNQETQYF TGTGCCACCTCCGGACACAACCAAGAGACCCAGTACTTC
TRBJ1-2 . TRBD1 TRBV9 CASSVGTGDGYTF TGTGCCAGCAGCGTAGGAACAGGGGATGGCTACACCTTC